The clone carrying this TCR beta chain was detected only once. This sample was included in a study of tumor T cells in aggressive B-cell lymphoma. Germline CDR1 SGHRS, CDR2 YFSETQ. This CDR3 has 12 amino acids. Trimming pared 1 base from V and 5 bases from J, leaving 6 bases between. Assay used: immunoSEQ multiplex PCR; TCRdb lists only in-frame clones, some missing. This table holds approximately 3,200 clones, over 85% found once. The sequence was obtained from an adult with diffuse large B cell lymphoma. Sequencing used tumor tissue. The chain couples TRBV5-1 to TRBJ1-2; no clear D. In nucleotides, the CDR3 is TGCGCCAGCAGCTTGAACAGTTATGGCTACACCTTC. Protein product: CASSLNSYGYTF.